This T cell receptor (beta chain) emerged from a study of CD8 T cells in Susac syndrome. The germline gives CDR1 SNHLY, CDR2 FYNNEI. The CDR3 extends over 13 amino acids. Unmatched junction bases numbered 7, after V lost 7 bases and J lost 5 bases. Reverse transcription of roughly 0.5 to 1 ug RNA was carried out with random hexamers. TCRdb redid the calling of the immunoSEQ multiplex PCR reads with MiXCR, one entry per CDR3 protein. This table holds tens of thousands of distinct CDR3 sequences, 93% found once. The TCR originated in a human donor with Susac syndrome. Sequenced sample: CD4+ T cells from PBMCs. The gene calls are TRBV2 and TRBJ2-5, with 7 bases aligning to TRBD1. This CDR3 reads CASTAGTDETQYF. The DNA of the CDR3 is TGTGCCAGCACCGCCGGGACAGACGAGACCCAGTACTTC.